Below are 32 T cell receptor beta chains sequenced from a single sample in a study of T cell responses to AZD1222 COVID-19 vaccine. TCRdb keeps only in-frame clones here, not all; method: immunoSEQ multiplex PCR. The sample includes 200,000 to 250,000 clones, approximately 94% of them seen just once. Sample: peripheral blood, taken 28 days after the second dose of the MenACWY control vaccine. All receptors derive from an adult who received the MenACWY meningococcal vaccine as a control.

This clone occurred a few times. The chain carries TRBV4-1 and TRBJ2-7; TRBD1 agrees at 7 bases. Germline trimming cut 1 base from V and 2 bases from J; bases unmatched to any gene: 8. This CDR3 comprises 16 residues. The germline CDR1 and CDR2 sequences are MGHRA and YSYEKL. CDR3 protein: CASSQVIARGPYEQYF. In DNA, the CDR3 is TGCGCCAGCAGCCAAGTGATCGCTAGGGGGCCCTACGAGCAGTACTTC.

The gene calls are TRBV5-4 and TRBJ1-6; 10 positions agree with TRBD1. J gave up 7 bases and V 4 bases, and 5 bases lay outside the gene matches. This CDR3 has 15 residues. Germline CDR1 is SGHNT and CDR2 is YYREEE (reference sequence). CDR3 in DNA: TGTGCCAGCAGCACATGGGACAGGGGAAATTCACCCCTCCACTTT. It codes for CASSTWDRGNSPLHF.

V and J are TRBV24-1 and TRBJ1-2; D unresolved. Germline CDR1 and CDR2: KGHDR and SFDVKD. With 2 bases removed from V and 4 bases from J, the gap between germline ends came to 13 bases. This CDR3 spans 15 amino acids. This CDR3 reads CATSDYEGGIYGYTF. The CDR3 region has the DNA TGTGCCACCAGTGATTATGAAGGAGGAATCTATGGCTACACCTTC.

J is TRBJ1-1 and V is TRBV6-2 or TRBV6-3; tentative D call: TRBD1 (5 bases). The V end lost 5 bases, the J end lost 3 bases, and 13 bases lay between the germline ends. The length of the CDR3 is 14 residues. The germline gives CDR1 MNHEY, CDR2 SVGEGT. The CDR3 spells CASSPRQKYTEAFF. As DNA, the CDR3 is TGTGCCAGCAGTCCGCGACAGAAGTACACTGAAGCTTTCTTT.

The chain couples TRBV6-2 or TRBV6-3 to TRBJ1-5; D ambiguous. Looked up from germline, CDR1 is MNHEY and CDR2 is SVGEGT. The CDR3 contains 14 residues. Trimming took 0 bases from V and 4 from J, leaving 7 bases between them. CDR3 protein: CASSYSTQNQPQHF. The CDR3 nucleotides are TGTGCCAGCAGTTACTCGACACAGAATCAGCCCCAGCATTTT.

The chain links TRBV30 to TRBJ1-1; weak D call: TRBD1 (5 bases). The CDR3 is made up of 12 amino acids. Germline V gene lookup returns CDR1 GTSNPN and CDR2 SVGIG (reference sequence). Trimming stripped 5 bases from V and 1 base from J, with 8 bases between. CDR3 protein: CAWRRANTEAFF. CDR3 DNA: TGTGCCTGGCGCAGGGCGAACACTGAAGCTTTCTTT.

The chain carries TRBV9 and TRBJ2-7, with a tentative D call TRBD1 (5 bases). The CDR3 extends over 17 amino acids. The germline V and J ends were trimmed by 0 bases and 1 base, with 17 bases remaining between them. The germline V gene encodes CDR1 SGDLS and CDR2 YYNGEE. The DNA for the CDR3 is TGTGCCAGCAGCGTAGTTCCCACAGGTGGTGGGTCCTACGAGCAGTACTTC. As protein: CASSVVPTGGGSYEQYF.

This chain joins TRBV6-5 and TRBJ2-1, with 11 bases matching TRBD2. The CDR3 extends over 14 amino acids. Trimming removed 8 bases from V and 2 bases from J; junction bases left unmatched: 2. CDR1 is MNHEY and CDR2 is SVGAGI in the germline V gene. CDR3 nucleotides: TGTGCCAGCGGGACTAGCGGCCCCTACAATGAGCAGTTCTTC. As protein: CASGTSGPYNEQFF.

V and J are TRBV6-5 and TRBJ2-7; D is undetermined. Trimming removed 0 bases at V and 0 bases at J, with 9 bases between. The germline CDR1 and CDR2 sequences are MNHEY and SVGAGI. The CDR3 is made up of 15 amino acids. In DNA form, the CDR3 reads TGTGCCAGCAGTTACTCGATTATGGGCTCCTACGAGCAGTACTTC. This encodes CASSYSIMGSYEQYF.

This chain links TRBV7-8 with TRBJ2-7; no firm D call. This CDR3 spans 17 amino acids. Germline CDR1 SGHVS, CDR2 FQNEAQ. V shed 1 base and J shed 3 bases, with 19 bases lying between them. CDR3 region: CASSLGSSGPVVYEQYF. DNA of the CDR3: TGTGCCAGCAGCTTAGGGTCTTCGGGCCCCGTCGTCTACGAGCAGTACTTC.

Note on this clone: This same CDR3 is encoded by further DNA sequences in the sample. The rearrangement links TRBV27 to TRBJ1-1, with D perhaps matching TRBD1 (6 bases). Trimming removed 5 bases from V and 1 base from J, with 11 bases in between. CDR1 is MNHEY and CDR2 is SMNVEV in the germline V gene (reference sequence). The CDR3 contains 14 residues. The CDR3 DNA is TGTGCCAGCAGTGCCGGACAGACGAACACTGAAGCTTTCTTT. Protein sequence: CASSAGQTNTEAFF.

The chain carries TRBV7-9 and TRBJ2-5; a possible D gene is TRBD2 (6 bases). The CDR3 covers 15 residues. Germline CDR1 reads SEHNR; CDR2 reads FQNEAQ (reference sequence). V lost 1 base, J lost 3 bases, and 12 bases lay in between. DNA for the CDR3: TGTGCCAGCAGCTTAGGGCTTGTAGCGGAAGAGACCCAGTACTTC. Translating gives CASSLGLVAEETQYF.

This chain uses TRBV3-1 (or the pseudogene TRBV3-2) with TRBJ2-7, with 7 positions matching TRBD2. Germline loops: CDR1 LGHDT, CDR2 YNNKEL (reference sequence). V dropped 2 bases and J dropped 6; count of bases not matched to a gene: 10. This CDR3 has 15 amino acids. The CDR3 spells CASSQIAGSPGEQYF. CDR3 coding DNA: TGTGCCAGCAGCCAAATAGCGGGCTCCCCAGGCGAGCAGTACTTC.

The rearrangement joins TRBV28 to TRBJ1-5; D remains unclear. V was trimmed by 3 bases and J by 2 bases, leaving 8 bases between them. CDR3 size: 14 residues. Germline CDR1 MDHEN, CDR2 SYDVKM. CDR3 in DNA: TGTGCCAGCAGTTTCCAGGCTGGCAATCAGCCCCAGCATTTT. Amino acids: CASSFQAGNQPQHF.

This clone was counted only a few times. This chain uses TRBV7-6 with TRBJ1-4, with D perhaps TRBD1 (6 bases). Germline V gene sequence: CDR1 SGHVS, CDR2 FNYEAQ. V was shortened by 5 bases and J by 8 bases, with 18 bases between the two germline ends. The CDR3 totals 15 residues. DNA for the CDR3: TGTGCCAGCAGCACAGCCCCTCGGGGGCACGAAAAACTGTTTTTT. Its protein is CASSTAPRGHEKLFF.

The CDR3 protein is CASSFGTGFEQYF. CDR3 sequence (DNA): TGTGCCAGCAGTTTTGGGACAGGGTTCGAGCAGTACTTC. The chain carries TRBV6-5 and TRBJ2-7; 9 bases agree with TRBD1. The CDR3 is 13 residues long. Unmatched junction bases numbered 4, after V lost 4 bases and J lost 6 bases. Germline assignment: CDR1 MNHEY and CDR2 SVGAGI.

V gene TRBV7-2 combines with J gene TRBJ1-3; D unclear. The CDR3 sequence is 13 residues long. Trimming cost V 6 bases and J 2 bases, with 8 bases left between them. Germline CDR1 and CDR2: SGHTA and FQGNSA. CDR3 residues: CASSAGAGNTIYF. The CDR3 nucleotides read TGTGCCAGCAGTGCAGGCGCTGGAAACACCATATATTTT.

This chain joins TRBV25-1 and TRBJ2-2; TRBD2 matches 7 bases. Germline V lookup: CDR1 MGHDK, CDR2 SYGVNS. The J segment lost 4 bases and the V segment lost 8 bases, leaving 10 bases of the junction unmatched. This CDR3 is 15 amino acids long. The CDR3 sequence: CASCRGDVVTGELFF. CDR3 in DNA: TGTGCCAGCTGCCGGGGGGACGTGGTCACCGGGGAGCTGTTTTTT. The complete variable domain, with remaining parts taken from reference TRBV25-1 and TRBJ2-2, reads EADIYQTPRYLVIGTGKKITLECSQTMGHDKMYWYQQDPGMELHLIHYSYGVNSTEKGDLSSESTVSRIRTEHFPLTLESARPSHTSQYLCASCRGDVVTGELFFGEGSRLTVL.

The chain uses TRBV11-2 and TRBJ2-7, with 8 bases fitting TRBD2. CDR3 length: 15 residues. The V gene's germline CDR1 is SGHAT and CDR2 FQNNGV. The trim removed 5 bases at V and 9 bases at J, leaving 15 bases unmatched. CDR3 amino acids: CASSQTSGSGKAQYF. CDR3 DNA sequence: TGTGCCAGCAGCCAAACTAGCGGCAGCGGTAAGGCGCAGTACTTC.

The chain is built from TRBV10-3 and TRBJ2-2, with a tentative D call TRBD1 (5 bases). CDR3 length: 13 amino acids. Trimming cost V 8 bases and J 3 bases, with 10 bases left between them. From germline, CDR1 is ENHRY and CDR2 SYGVKD. The CDR3 reads CAIAGQDTGELFF. The CDR3 coding sequence is TGTGCCATCGCAGGACAAGACACCGGGGAGCTGTTTTTT.

In DNA, the CDR3 is TGTGCCAGCAGCCCAACGGGGGCCGGAAACACCATATATTTT. Its translation: CASSPTGAGNTIYF. V and J are TRBV7-3 and TRBJ1-3, with a tentative D call TRBD1 (6 bases). There are 14 residues in the CDR3. Germline V gives CDR1 SGHTA, CDR2 FQGTGA. V lost 5 bases and J 4 bases, leaving 12 bases between the germline ends.

The chain carries TRBV2 and TRBJ1-4; 10 bases are a match to TRBD1. The germline V gene has CDR1 SNHLY and CDR2 FYNNEI. CDR3 length equals 13 residues. V lost 7 bases and J lost 7; bases outside the gene matches: 3. The CDR3 bases are TGTGCCAGCAAGACAGGGGGCGGTGAAAAACTGTTTTTT. It encodes CASKTGGGEKLFF.

The chain couples TRBV6-5 to TRBJ1-2, with 8 bases that match TRBD1. With 8 bases clipped from V and 6 bases from J, the junction kept 8 bases outside the gene matches. Germline CDR1 is MNHEY and CDR2 is SVGAGI. CDR3 size: 13 residues. For the CDR3, the DNA is TGTGCCAGCCAGGACAGGGAGGCTGATGGCTACACCTTC. Translated: CASQDREADGYTF.

The chain combines TRBV3-1 (or the pseudogene TRBV3-2) with TRBJ2-7; D is possibly TRBD1 (5 bases). Germline V gene data show CDR1 as LGHDT and CDR2 as YNNKEL (reference sequence). The CDR3 runs to 13 residues. Trimming cost V 1 base and J 4 bases, with 8 bases left between them. In DNA form, the CDR3 reads TGTGCCAGCAGCCAAGGGGCAGGGTACGAGCAGTACTTC. It translates to CASSQGAGYEQYF.

This chain links TRBV7-2 with TRBJ2-3, with 8 bases lining up with TRBD2. The germline CDR1 and CDR2 sequences are SGHTA and FQGNSA. CDR3 length: 16 residues. Trimming removed 4 bases from V and 2 bases from J; junction bases left unmatched: 8. This chain's CDR3 is CASSSTPGLVTDTQYF. The CDR3 DNA is TGTGCCAGCAGCTCGACACCGGGACTAGTCACAGATACGCAGTATTTT.

The chain has TRBV7-9 and TRBJ2-7; no reliable D call. The germline gives CDR1 SEHNR, CDR2 FQNEAQ (reference sequence). The CDR3 totals 14 residues. The ends were cut back, 0 bases at V and 6 bases at J, with 12 bases in the middle. The CDR3 sequence: CASSLAGVYPEQYF. The CDR3, as DNA: TGTGCCAGCAGCTTAGCTGGAGTTTACCCCGAGCAGTACTTC.

The chain employs TRBV19 and TRBJ1-5; 8 bases match TRBD1. Per the germline V gene, CDR1 is LNHDA and CDR2 is SQIVND (reference sequence). V gave up 7 bases and J gave up 2 bases; unmatched junction bases: 4. The CDR3 loop spans 14 amino acids. The CDR3 DNA reads TGTGCCAGTAAACCGGACAGGGGCAATCAGCCCCAGCATTTT. It is translated as CASKPDRGNQPQHF. Using reference TRBV19 and TRBJ1-5 for the parts outside the CDR3, the full variable domain is DGGITQSPKYLFRKEGQNVTLSCEQNLNHDAMYWYRQDPGQGLRLIYYSQIVNDFQKGDIAEGYSVSREKKESFPLTVTSAQKNPTAFYLCASKPDRGNQPQHFGDGTRLSIL.

As regards this clone: Additional DNA sequences in this sample encode the identical CDR3. V gene TRBV6-5 combines with J gene TRBJ2-2; D unclear. Per germline, CDR1 MNHEY and CDR2 SVGAGI. This CDR3 has 13 residues. The V end was cut by 1 base, the J end by 4 bases, with 4 bases between. The CDR3 DNA sequence: TGTGCCAGCAGTTACTTAGGCACCGGGGAGCTGTTTTTT. Translating it yields CASSYLGTGELFF.

V and J are TRBV27 and TRBJ2-5; D may correspond to TRBD1 or TRBD2 (6 bases each). The CDR3 covers 15 residues. With 2 bases removed from V and 1 base from J, the gap between germline ends came to 11 bases. The germline V gene has CDR1 MNHEY and CDR2 SMNVEV (reference sequence). CDR3: CASSLSGGPQETQYF. The CDR3 nucleotides read TGTGCCAGCAGTTTAAGTGGGGGGCCCCAAGAGACCCAGTACTTC.

The chain recombines TRBV6-2 or TRBV6-3 with TRBJ2-3, with D unresolved. CDR1 is MNHEY, CDR2 SVGEGT, per germline. The CDR3 contains 13 residues. Trimming cost V 2 bases and J 6 bases, with 9 bases left between them. The CDR3 here is CASSYRYLDTQYF. The CDR3 DNA follows: TGTGCCAGCAGTTACCGCTACCTTGATACGCAGTATTTT.

CDR3 amino acids: CASSLFRAGTGELFF. The CDR3 DNA sequence: TGTGCCAGCAGTTTATTTAGGGCCGGTACCGGGGAGCTGTTTTTT. This sequence joins TRBV27 and TRBJ2-2; D is uncertain. The CDR3 has 15 residues. Germline V lookup: CDR1 MNHEY, CDR2 SMNVEV (reference sequence). Between the trimmed V and J ends, which lost 1 base and 5 bases, there was a span of 11 bases.

The chain carries TRBV9 and TRBJ2-2, with D perhaps matching TRBD1 or TRBD2 (5 bases each). V lost 3 bases and J 5 bases, leaving 20 bases between the germline ends. The CDR3 spans 17 residues. Germline lookup yields CDR1 SGDLS and CDR2 YYNGEE. CDR3 in amino acids: CASSAGTPRVGTGELFF. The CDR3 DNA sequence: TGTGCCAGCAGCGCAGGGACCCCCCGAGTCGGAACCGGGGAGCTGTTTTTT.